This T cell receptor beta chain was captured in a study of blood T cell repertoires in COVID-19. Study-level information: In each case, the material was cDNA or gDNA derived from T cells, B-cell-depleted T cells, or PBMCs.

Enrollees, about 18 to 95 years old, lived in 24 US areas. Participant-reported clinical history was the basis for cohort assignment. Trimming pared 8 bases from V and 0 bases from J, leaving 14 bases between. The CDR3 totals 15 residues. CDR1 and CDR2 (germline): LNHDA, SQIVND (reference sequence). Per the authors' pipeline: Reference gene primer amplification in the assay estimated nucleated cell counts. Sequencing used immunoSEQ multiplex PCR; TCRdb keeps in-frame clones, though not all of them. From that table come the V and J calls and clone size; the DNA was used to work out D and trimming. Of about 280,000 clones in the sample, 75% to 90% are singletons; the top ten hold around 2.5%.

The V call is TRBV19, the J call TRBJ1-5, with D perhaps matching TRBD1 (6 bases). This receptor was obtained from a woman aged 45 to 65 who had recovered from COVID-19. Material: PBMCs or T cells enriched from blood (not recorded which). The CDR3 DNA reads as TGTGCCAGTGACTCGACAGGACATAGCAATCAGCCCCAGCATTTT. It specifies CASDSTGHSNQPQHF.